This TCR beta chain is drawn from a study of T cells in Graves' hyperthyroidism and ophthalmopathy. Study outcomes and limitations: Ophthalmopathy was predicted by the model a median of roughly 6.7 months ahead of onset.

Exclusion of patients followed from uncontrolled infection, other autoimmune disease, pregnancy or lactation. Using RNA transcripts as the source, TCR beta CDR3 regions were amplified. With the HTBI primer set, the TCR CDR3 went through a first round of RT-PCR. From the multiplex PCR reads, TCRdb called clonotypes with MiXCR, one entry per CDR3 protein. The sample lists a few hundred thousand distinct CDR3 sequences, approximately 44% occurring once. Comments on this clonotype: Its cognate antigen is unknown.

Trimming removed 2 bases at V and 2 bases at J, with 9 bases between. This CDR3 is built from 14 residues. Germline CDR1 and CDR2: SEHNR and FQNEAQ (reference sequence). This chain uses TRBV7-9 with TRBJ1-1; D is perhaps TRBD1 (6 bases). The sequenced sample was peripheral blood or thyroid tissue (not recorded which). This TCR was recovered from an adult woman with Graves' disease, either hyperthyroidism or ophthalmopathy (not recorded which). This CDR3 is CASSLNRENTEAFF. The CDR3 coding sequence is TGTGCCAGCAGCTTAAACAGGGAAAACACTGAAGCTTTCTTT.